The next 22 T cell receptor beta chains were all read from a single sample in a study of cytomegalovirus exposure and HLA in healthy donors (dated 2017 in TCRdb). The method behind the library was the immunoSEQ multiplex PCR assay. A mixture of 60 forward primers for TCR Vbeta segments and 13 reverse primers for TCR Jbeta segments was used in the multiplex PCR. This immuneACCESS table, as held by TCRdb, lists in-frame sequences with V and J called but not all clones. Of the missing ones, under half trace to an unresolved V gene in checked studies; the others have no known cause. Present in this sample are fewer than 150,000 clones, over 70% of which were seen just once. About 4.2% of the sample is held by the ten biggest clonotypes. Sequenced sample: PBMCs. The source of these receptors is a woman in her thirties or forties in good health and CMV-seropositive.

This chain joins TRBV7-9 and TRBJ1-5, with no clear D. This CDR3 has 13 amino acids. The germline V gene has CDR1 SEHNR and CDR2 FQNEAQ (reference sequence). Trimming took off 7 bases at V and 7 bases at J, with 14 bases between the two ends. In nucleotides, the CDR3 is TGTGCCAGCACCCAGTTAGACGGGCAGCCCCAGCATTTT. Translated, it gives CASTQLDGQPQHF.

This clone was observed once. This chain links TRBV30 with TRBJ1-1, with D maybe TRBD1 (5 bases). CDR1 and CDR2 (germline): GTSNPN, SVGIG (reference sequence). The V end was cut by 3 bases, the J end by 3 bases, with 11 bases between. The CDR3 sequence is 13 residues long. This CDR3 reads CAWRPTDYTEAFF. CDR3 in DNA: TGTGCCTGGAGGCCGACAGATTACACTGAAGCTTTCTTT. The full variable domain, in which reference TRBV30 and TRBJ1-1 provide the parts outside the CDR3, is SQTIHQWPATLVQPVGSPLSLECTVEGTSNPNLYWYRQAAGRGLQLLFYSVGIGQISSEVPQNLSASRPQDRQFILSSKKLLLSDSGFYLCAWRPTDYTEAFFGQGTRLTVV.

The rearrangement joins TRBV27 to TRBJ1-1; D uncertain. Trimming removed 4 bases at V and 1 base at J, with 7 bases between. Per germline, CDR1 MNHEY and CDR2 SMNVEV (reference sequence). This CDR3 spans 13 amino acids. CDR3 in DNA: TGTGCCAGCAGTTCAGGAGGGAACACTGAAGCTTTCTTT. This gives the protein CASSSGGNTEAFF.

In the case of this clone: The sample carries other DNA sequences with the same CDR3. The chain links TRBV28 to TRBJ2-7; 8 positions match TRBD2. CDR3 length equals 14 residues. V lost 5 bases to trimming and J lost 2 bases; unmatched junction nucleotides: 5. Germline CDR1 and CDR2: MDHEN and SYDVKM. The CDR3 sequence is CASSVSGRAYEQYF. For the CDR3, the DNA is TGTGCCAGCAGTGTCAGCGGGAGAGCCTACGAGCAGTACTTC.

The chain joins TRBV5-1 to TRBJ2-2, with a possible D match to TRBD1 (5 bases). V was trimmed by 0 bases and J by 5 bases, leaving 8 bases between them. This CDR3 has 14 residues. Germline V lookup: CDR1 SGHRS, CDR2 YFSETQ. CDR3 bases: TGCGCCAGCAGCTTGGAGGGGTGGACCGGGGAGCTGTTTTTT. Its protein is CASSLEGWTGELFF.

The gene calls are TRBV5-1 and TRBJ1-1, with 7 bases that match TRBD1. The CDR3 loop spans 13 amino acids. J lost 5 bases, V lost 4 bases, and 5 bases had no gene match. The V gene's germline CDR1 is SGHRS and CDR2 YFSETQ. CDR3 region: CASSPSGGTEAFF. The CDR3 nucleotides read TGCGCCAGCAGCCCTTCAGGGGGGACTGAAGCTTTCTTT.

The chain joins TRBV5-6 to TRBJ1-4; tentatively, D is TRBD1 (6 bases). Trimming stripped 1 base from V and 7 bases from J, with 14 bases between. This CDR3 comprises 15 residues. CDR1 SGHDT and CDR2 YYEEEE come from the germline V gene. DNA for the CDR3: TGTGCCAGCAGCTTGAAACAGGGCACCGGTGAAAAACTGTTTTTT. Residues: CASSLKQGTGEKLFF.

The rearrangement uses TRBV13 and TRBJ1-3; D remains unclear. CDR1 is PRHDT, CDR2 FYEKMQ, per germline (reference sequence). The CDR3 is 14 residues long. V was pared by 0 bases and J by 0 bases, with 3 bases between. This CDR3 reads CASSLGSSGNTIYF. DNA of the CDR3: TGTGCCAGCAGCTTAGGGAGCTCTGGAAACACCATATATTTT.

A few counts support this clone. V is TRBV4-3 and J is TRBJ2-2, with D possibly TRBD2 on 7 matching bases. This CDR3 region has 17 residues. Trimming shortened V by 0 bases and J by 6 bases, and 17 bases separated the two germline ends. Germline V gives CDR1 LGHNA, CDR2 YSLEER. CDR3 bases: TGCGCCAGCAGCCAAGAGGGAGGGGGAAGGAGTTCCGGGGAGCTGTTTTTT. It encodes CASSQEGGGRSSGELFF.

The J gene is TRBJ2-7, the V gene TRBV5-1, with TRBD1 as a possible D gene (6 bases). V dropped 0 bases and J dropped 1 base, with 14 bases sitting between them. Germline V CDR1 and CDR2: SGHRS, YFSETQ. This CDR3 is built from 16 residues. CDR3 in amino acids: CASSLGGGVTSYEQYF. CDR3 DNA sequence: TGCGCCAGCAGCTTGGGTGGGGGCGTCACTTCCTACGAGCAGTACTTC.

This chain joins TRBV7-2 and TRBJ1-2; the match to TRBD1 covers 7 bases. The CDR3 length is 13 residues. V lost 5 bases and J lost 4; bases outside the gene matches: 4. Germline assignment: CDR1 SGHTA and CDR2 FQGNSA. The CDR3 loop reads CASSPGQSYGYTF. Here the CDR3 DNA reads TGTGCCAGCAGCCCGGGACAGAGCTATGGCTACACCTTC. Using reference TRBV7-2 and TRBJ1-2 for the parts outside the CDR3, the full variable domain is GAGVSQSPSNKVTEKGKDVELRCDPISGHTALYWYRQSLGQGLEFLIYFQGNSAPDKSGLPSDRFSAERTGGSVSTLTIQRTQQEDSAVYLCASSPGQSYGYTFGSGTRLTVV.

This clone was seen just once. This sequence joins TRBV5-1 and TRBJ2-3; 8 nucleotides match TRBD2. J was trimmed by 3 bases and V by 2 bases; bases with no gene match: 2. Per the germline V gene, CDR1 is SGHRS and CDR2 is YFSETQ. CDR3 length equals 14 residues. The CDR3 nucleotides are TGCGCCAGCAGCTTTACTAGCGGTACAGATACGCAGTATTTT. The encoded protein is CASSFTSGTDTQYF.

The sample holds a few counts of this clone. J is TRBJ2-3 and V is TRBV5-1; 9 nucleotides line up with TRBD2. The V segment lost 2 bases and the J segment 2 bases; nucleotides outside the gene matches: 6. This CDR3 spans 16 amino acids. Germline V gene lookup returns CDR1 SGHRS and CDR2 YFSETQ. The CDR3 spells CASSFRLAANTDTQYF. The CDR3 DNA follows: TGCGCCAGCAGCTTCAGACTAGCGGCCAACACAGATACGCAGTATTTT.

The rearrangement links TRBV12-5 to TRBJ2-7; no firm D call. Germline-derived CDR1 and CDR2 are LGHNT and FRNRAP. This CDR3 contains 12 residues. The V gene lost 8 bases and the J gene lost 2 bases, with 10 bases spanning the gap. CDR3: CASSQVTYEQYF. The CDR3 nucleotides read TGTGCTAGTTCCCAGGTGACCTACGAGCAGTACTTC.

The table lists this clone with a count of one. The V gene is TRBV5-1, the J gene TRBJ2-1, with D possibly matching TRBD2 (7 bases). The length of the CDR3 is 13 residues. The germline V gene encodes CDR1 SGHRS and CDR2 YFSETQ. Trimming took 4 bases from V and 8 from J, leaving 13 bases between them. The CDR3 DNA follows: TGCGCCAGCAGCCTGGGAGGGGGTGATGAGCAGTTCTTC. It yields the protein CASSLGGGDEQFF. Full variable domain (outside the CDR3, taken from reference TRBV5-1 and TRBJ2-1): KAGVTQTPRYLIKTRGQQVTLSCSPISGHRSVSWYQQTPGQGLQFLFEYFSETQRNKGNFPGRFSGRQFSNSRSEMNVSTLELGDSALYLCASSLGGGDEQFFGPGTRLTVL.

The chain joins TRBV9 to TRBJ1-1; 7 bases line up with TRBD1. Unmatched junction bases numbered 4, after V lost 2 bases and J lost 3 bases. The CDR3 is 14 amino acids. Germline lookup yields CDR1 SGDLS and CDR2 YYNGEE. The CDR3 nucleotides are TGTGCCAGCAGCGTCTACACAGGGGACACTGAAGCTTTCTTT. It encodes CASSVYTGDTEAFF.

The chain joins TRBV11-3 to TRBJ2-2; 14 bases are a match to TRBD2. J gave up 8 bases and V 5 bases, and 4 bases lay outside the gene matches. Germline assignment: CDR1 SGHNT and CDR2 YENEEA. The CDR3 length is 15 residues. For the CDR3, the DNA is TGTGCCAGCAGCCGGACTAGCGGGAGGCTAGGGGAGCTGTTTTTT. Its translation: CASSRTSGRLGELFF. Using reference TRBV11-3 and TRBJ2-2 for the parts outside the CDR3, the full variable domain is EAGVVQSPRYKIIEKKQPVAFWCNPISGHNTLYWYLQNLGQGPELLIRYENEEAVDDSQLPKDRFSAERLKGVDSTLKIQPAELGDSAVYLCASSRTSGRLGELFFGEGSRLTVL.

The V call is TRBV6-1, the J call TRBJ2-3; D unclear. The CDR3 covers 13 residues. Germline V gives CDR1 MNHNS, CDR2 SASEGT. V gave up 5 bases and J gave up 0 bases, with 6 bases separating them. The CDR3 reads CASSYGSTDTQYF. The DNA of the CDR3 is TGTGCCAGCAGTTATGGCAGCACAGATACGCAGTATTTT.

The rearrangement joins TRBV29-1 to TRBJ2-7; 7 positions agree with TRBD2. Germline CDR1 is SQVTM and CDR2 is ANQGSEA. V was pared by 6 bases and J by 5 bases, with 4 bases of the junction left unmatched. This CDR3 is built from 11 residues. The CDR3 DNA sequence: TGCAGCGTGTCCACTAGCGACGAGCAGTACTTC. It is translated as CSVSTSDEQYF.

The V gene is TRBV2, the J gene TRBJ2-7; TRBD1 matches at 8 bases. Germline V CDR1 and CDR2: SNHLY, FYNNEI. V shed 4 bases and J 4 bases; nucleotides not matched to a gene: 12. The CDR3 length is 16 residues. Here the CDR3 reads CASSVRSGTGPYEQYF. The CDR3 DNA sequence: TGTGCCAGCAGTGTACGATCTGGGACAGGCCCTTACGAGCAGTACTTC.

This sequence joins TRBV5-1 and TRBJ1-1; D perhaps matches TRBD1 (6 bases). Germline-derived CDR1 and CDR2 are SGHRS and YFSETQ. V lost 0 bases to trimming and J lost 1 base, with 10 bases between them. The CDR3 runs 15 residues. This CDR3 is CASSLAPGENTEAFF. In DNA form, the CDR3 reads TGCGCCAGCAGCTTGGCCCCAGGGGAGAACACTGAAGCTTTCTTT.

The chain recombines TRBV19 with TRBJ1-5; 8 nucleotides align to TRBD1. V was clipped by 1 base and J by 0 bases; unmatched bases: 8. CDR1 is LNHDA, CDR2 SQIVND, per germline (reference sequence). The CDR3 spans 18 residues. The DNA of the CDR3 is TGTGCCAGTAGTATAGGAGTGTCAGGGGGCCATAGCAATCAGCCCCAGCATTTT. The encoded protein is CASSIGVSGGHSNQPQHF.